This T cell receptor beta chain derives from a study of blood T cells in healthy people across ages. Whole-study findings and limits: Conclusively comparing naive with antigen-experienced cells was impossible with unsorted PBMCs.

Germline CDR1 reads SGHTA; CDR2 reads FQGNSA. This CDR3 contains 15 residues. Germline trimming cut 1 base from V and 9 bases from J; bases unmatched to any gene: 10. This clonotype was found once. Its specificity is not known. This sequence may be a read error, since a much larger clone differs from it by one base. Every donor provided around 9.3 milliliters of peripheral blood. Next came a second PCR, run for about 7 to 12 cycles, which used a sample-barcoded 5' primer along with a J-beta primer mix. Template switching added a 12-random-nucleotide identifier to every cDNA molecule. TCRdb used MiXCR to reprocess the 5' RACE reads, holding one entry per CDR3 protein. The data hold under 2,000,000 distinct CDR3 sequences, with 49% observed a single time.

The receptor was derived from a woman between 35 and 50 years old in good health. Input material: blood. The chain is built from TRBV7-2 and TRBJ2-5, with 8 bases fitting TRBD2. The chain's CDR3 is CASSLGGLGSEAQYF. CDR3 DNA sequence: TGTGCCAGCAGCTTAGGGGGACTAGGGTCTGAGGCCCAGTACTTC. The full variable domain, in which reference TRBV7-2 and TRBJ2-5 provide the parts outside the CDR3, is GAGVSQSPSNKVTEKGKDVELRCDPISGHTALYWYRQSLGQGLEFLIYFQGNSAPDKSGLPSDRFSAERTGGSVSTLTIQRTQQEDSAVYLCASSLGGLGSEAQYFGPGTRLLVL.